The rows below give T cell receptor beta chains drawn from one sample of a study of blood T cells in healthy people across ages. Via MiXCR, TCRdb re-called the 5' RACE reads, giving one row per CDR3 protein. The sample yields about 720,000 distinct CDR3 sequences, about 24% seen once. Sequencing input: blood. The receptors come from a man between 70 and 80 years old in good health. Both conserved end residues are part of each CDR3. Each record gives: J gene, D gene, clone size, V gene, CDR3 protein, CDR3 DNA. The D gene is left open where the match is weak. Size values are once, few and many counts, or a class for expanded clones, and some rows have none.

TRBJ2-1 TRBD2 few TRBV5-1 CASSVTSGGAYNEQFF TGCGCCAGCAGCGTGACTAGCGGGGGAGCATACAATGAGCAGTTCTTC
TRBJ1-1 . few TRBV7-9 CASSLVFPGVEAFF TGTGCCAGCAGCTTAGTATTTCCTGGTGTTGAAGCTTTCTTT
TRBJ2-3 . . TRBV5-1 CASRPSSDTQYF TGCGCCAGCAGACCTTCCTCGGATACGCAGTATTTT
TRBJ1-2 . . TRBV6-2/TRBV6-3 CASRILTETNYGYTF TGTGCCAGCAGGATTTTGACGGAGACAAACTATGGCTACACCTTC
TRBJ2-1 . . TRBV20-1 CSARARVTYNEQFF TGCAGTGCTAGGGCGAGGGTTACCTACAATGAGCAGTTCTTC
TRBJ2-1 . many TRBV25-1 CASSEWVGGVNEQFF TGTGCCAGCAGTGAATGGGTAGGAGGAGTCAATGAGCAGTTCTTC
TRBJ1-1 . many TRBV7-9 CASRDRGRSKAFF TGTGCCAGCAGGGACCGGGGCAGAAGTAAAGCTTTCTTT
TRBJ2-3 . few TRBV10-3 CAISVLNTDTQYF TGTGCCATCAGTGTACTAAACACAGATACGCAGTATTTT
TRBJ1-1 . few TRBV12-3/TRBV12-4 CASSSRLGYTEAFF TGTGCCAGCAGTTCCAGGTTGGGGTACACTGAAGCTTTCTTT
TRBJ1-4 TRBD1 . TRBV7-8 CASSPGTGKEKLFF TGTGCCAGCAGCCCGGGGACAGGGAAGGAAAAACTGTTTTTT
TRBJ2-3 . . TRBV7-9 CASSLDRSSDTQYF TGTGCCAGCAGCTTAGACAGGTCGTCAGATACGCAGTATTTT